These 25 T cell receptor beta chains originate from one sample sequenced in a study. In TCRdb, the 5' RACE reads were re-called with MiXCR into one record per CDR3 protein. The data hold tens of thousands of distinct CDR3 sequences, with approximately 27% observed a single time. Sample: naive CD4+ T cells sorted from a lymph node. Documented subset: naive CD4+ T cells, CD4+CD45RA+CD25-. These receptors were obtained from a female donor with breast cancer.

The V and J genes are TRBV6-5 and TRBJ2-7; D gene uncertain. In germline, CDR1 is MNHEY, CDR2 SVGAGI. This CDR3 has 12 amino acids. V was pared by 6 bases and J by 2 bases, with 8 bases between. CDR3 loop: CASRDRTYEQYF. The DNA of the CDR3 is TGTGCCAGCAGAGACCGGACCTACGAGCAGTACTTC.

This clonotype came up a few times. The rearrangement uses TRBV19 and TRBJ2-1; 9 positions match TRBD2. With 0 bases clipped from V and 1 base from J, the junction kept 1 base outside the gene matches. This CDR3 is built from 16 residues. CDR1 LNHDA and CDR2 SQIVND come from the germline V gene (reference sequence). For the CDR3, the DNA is TGTGCCAGTAGTATAGAGCGGGGGGGTTCCTACAATGAGCAGTTCTTC. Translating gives CASSIERGGSYNEQFF.

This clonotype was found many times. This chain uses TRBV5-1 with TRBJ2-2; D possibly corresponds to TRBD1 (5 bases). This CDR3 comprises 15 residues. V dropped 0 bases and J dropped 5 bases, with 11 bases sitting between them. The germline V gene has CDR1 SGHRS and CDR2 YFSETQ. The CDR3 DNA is TGCGCCAGCAGCTTGGGGTCAGGGATTACCGGGGAGCTGTTTTTT. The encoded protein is CASSLGSGITGELFF.

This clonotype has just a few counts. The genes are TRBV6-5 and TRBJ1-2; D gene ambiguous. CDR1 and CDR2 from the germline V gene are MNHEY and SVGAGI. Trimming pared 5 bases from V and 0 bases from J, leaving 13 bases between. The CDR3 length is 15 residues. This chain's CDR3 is CASSQYVSANYGYTF. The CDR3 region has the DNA TGTGCCAGCAGTCAGTACGTTTCGGCTAACTATGGCTACACCTTC.

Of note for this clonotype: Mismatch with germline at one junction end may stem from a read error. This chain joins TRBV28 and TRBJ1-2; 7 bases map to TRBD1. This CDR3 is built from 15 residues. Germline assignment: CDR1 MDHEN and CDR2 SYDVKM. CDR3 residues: CACSSTQGRDYGYTF. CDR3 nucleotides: TGTGCCTGCAGCTCAACACAGGGGAGGGACTATGGCTACACCTTC.

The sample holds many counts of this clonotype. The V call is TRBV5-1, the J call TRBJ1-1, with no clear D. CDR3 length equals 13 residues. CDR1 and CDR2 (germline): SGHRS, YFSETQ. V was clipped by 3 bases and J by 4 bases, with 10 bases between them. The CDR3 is CASSSQDRTEAFF. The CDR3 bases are TGCGCCAGCAGCTCACAAGACCGCACTGAAGCTTTCTTT.

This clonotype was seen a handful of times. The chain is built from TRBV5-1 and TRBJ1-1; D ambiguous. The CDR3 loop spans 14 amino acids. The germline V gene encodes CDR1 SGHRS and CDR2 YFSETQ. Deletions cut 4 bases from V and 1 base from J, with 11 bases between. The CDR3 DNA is TGCGCCAGCAGCAGGAGATCAGGGAACACTGAAGCTTTCTTT. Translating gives CASSRRSGNTEAFF.

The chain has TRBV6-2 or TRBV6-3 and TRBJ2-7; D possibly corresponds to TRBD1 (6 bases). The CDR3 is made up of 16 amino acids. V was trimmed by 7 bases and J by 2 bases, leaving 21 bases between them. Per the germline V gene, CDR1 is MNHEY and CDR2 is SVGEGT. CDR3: CASTGTRGSTAYEQYF. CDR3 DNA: TGTGCCAGCACCGGAACGAGGGGGAGCACGGCCTACGAGCAGTACTTC.

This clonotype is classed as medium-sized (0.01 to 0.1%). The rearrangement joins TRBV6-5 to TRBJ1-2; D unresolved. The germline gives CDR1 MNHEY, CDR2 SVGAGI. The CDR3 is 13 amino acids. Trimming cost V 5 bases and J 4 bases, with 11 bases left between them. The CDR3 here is CASSRRQVYGYTF. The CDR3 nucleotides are TGTGCCAGCAGTCGCCGGCAGGTCTATGGCTACACCTTC.

As DNA, the CDR3 is TGTGCCAGCAGCGTAGGACTTGGGGAACAGGGGCACAACAATGAGCAGTTCTTC. This translates into CASSVGLGEQGHNNEQFF. The rearrangement uses TRBV9 and TRBJ2-1; TRBD1 matches 7 bases. Germline CDR1 reads SGDLS; CDR2 reads YYNGEE. The CDR3 totals 18 residues. With 0 bases clipped from V and 5 bases from J, the junction kept 14 bases outside the gene matches.

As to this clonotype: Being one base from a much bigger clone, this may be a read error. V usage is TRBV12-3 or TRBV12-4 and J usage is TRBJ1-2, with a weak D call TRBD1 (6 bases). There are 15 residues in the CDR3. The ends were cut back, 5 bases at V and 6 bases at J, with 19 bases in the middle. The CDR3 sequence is CASSPLLGGAHGYTF. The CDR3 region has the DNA TGTGCCAGCAGTCCCCTTCTTGGGGGGGCGCATGGCTACACCTTC.

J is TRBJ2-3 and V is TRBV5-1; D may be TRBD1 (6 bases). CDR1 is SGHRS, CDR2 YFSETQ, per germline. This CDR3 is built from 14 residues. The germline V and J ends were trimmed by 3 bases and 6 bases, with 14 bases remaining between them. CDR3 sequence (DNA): TGCGCCAGCAGCTCCGGACAGTCCGAGGATACGCAGTATTTT. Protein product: CASSSGQSEDTQYF.

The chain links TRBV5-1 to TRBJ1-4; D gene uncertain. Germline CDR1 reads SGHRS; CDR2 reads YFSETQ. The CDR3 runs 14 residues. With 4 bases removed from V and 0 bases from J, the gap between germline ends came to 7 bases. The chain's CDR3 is CASSPGATNEKLFF. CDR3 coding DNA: TGCGCCAGCAGCCCCGGAGCAACTAATGAAAAACTGTTTTTT.

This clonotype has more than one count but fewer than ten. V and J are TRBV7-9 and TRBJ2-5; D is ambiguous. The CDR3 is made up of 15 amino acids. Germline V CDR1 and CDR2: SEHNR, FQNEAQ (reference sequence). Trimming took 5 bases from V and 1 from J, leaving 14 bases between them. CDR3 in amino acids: CASSHPDEVQETQYF. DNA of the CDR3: TGTGCCAGCAGCCACCCCGATGAGGTCCAAGAGACCCAGTACTTC.

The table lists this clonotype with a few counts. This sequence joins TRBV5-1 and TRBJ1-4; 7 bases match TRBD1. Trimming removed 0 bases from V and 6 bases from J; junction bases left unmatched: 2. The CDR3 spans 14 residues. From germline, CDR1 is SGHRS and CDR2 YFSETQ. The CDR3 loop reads CASSLGQGDEKLFF. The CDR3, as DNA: TGCGCCAGCAGCTTGGGACAGGGAGATGAAAAACTGTTTTTT.

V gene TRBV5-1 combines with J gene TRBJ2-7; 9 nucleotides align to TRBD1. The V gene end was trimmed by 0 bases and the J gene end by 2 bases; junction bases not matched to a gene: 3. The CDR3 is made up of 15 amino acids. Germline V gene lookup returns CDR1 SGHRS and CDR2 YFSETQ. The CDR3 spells CASSLGGTGTYEQYF. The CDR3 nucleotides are TGCGCCAGCAGCTTGGGTGGGACAGGGACCTACGAGCAGTACTTC. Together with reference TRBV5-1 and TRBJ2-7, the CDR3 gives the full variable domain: KAGVTQTPRYLIKTRGQQVTLSCSPISGHRSVSWYQQTPGQGLQFLFEYFSETQRNKGNFPGRFSGRQFSNSRSEMNVSTLELGDSALYLCASSLGGTGTYEQYFGPGTRLTVT.

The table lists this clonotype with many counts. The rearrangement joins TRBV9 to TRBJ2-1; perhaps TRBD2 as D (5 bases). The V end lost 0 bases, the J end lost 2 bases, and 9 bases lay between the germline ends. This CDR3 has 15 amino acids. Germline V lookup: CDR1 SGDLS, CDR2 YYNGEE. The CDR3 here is CASSVGTATYNEQFF. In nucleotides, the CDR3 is TGTGCCAGCAGCGTAGGGACTGCGACCTACAATGAGCAGTTCTTC.

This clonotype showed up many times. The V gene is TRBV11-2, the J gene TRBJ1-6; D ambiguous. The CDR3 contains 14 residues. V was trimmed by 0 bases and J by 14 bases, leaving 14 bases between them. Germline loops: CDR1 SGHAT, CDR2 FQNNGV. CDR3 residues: CASSLDNTGWSLHF. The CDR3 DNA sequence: TGTGCCAGCAGCTTAGACAACACGGGGTGGTCCCTCCACTTT.

This CDR3 is CASSDRQYTYEQYF. CDR3 bases: TGTGCCAGCAGTGATCGGCAGTACACCTACGAGCAGTACTTC. J is TRBJ2-7 and V is TRBV6-1; D gene uncertain. This CDR3 comprises 14 residues. In germline, CDR1 is MNHNS, CDR2 SASEGT. V dropped 3 bases and J dropped 2 bases, with 11 bases sitting between them.

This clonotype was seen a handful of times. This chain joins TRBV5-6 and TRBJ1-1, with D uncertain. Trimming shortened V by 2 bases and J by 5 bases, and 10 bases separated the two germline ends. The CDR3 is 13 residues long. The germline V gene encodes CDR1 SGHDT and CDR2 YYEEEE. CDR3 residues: CASSFKGGTEAFF. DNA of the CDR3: TGTGCCAGCAGCTTCAAGGGAGGGACTGAAGCTTTCTTT.

CDR3 in amino acids: CSARGQGDTEAFF. For the CDR3, the DNA is TGCAGTGCTAGGGGACAGGGGGACACTGAAGCTTTCTTT. This chain connects TRBV20-1 to TRBJ1-1, with 11 bases aligning to TRBD1. V lost 3 bases, J lost 3 bases, and 0 bases stayed unmatched. The germline V gene encodes CDR1 DFQATT and CDR2 SNEGSKA (reference sequence). The CDR3 spans 13 residues.

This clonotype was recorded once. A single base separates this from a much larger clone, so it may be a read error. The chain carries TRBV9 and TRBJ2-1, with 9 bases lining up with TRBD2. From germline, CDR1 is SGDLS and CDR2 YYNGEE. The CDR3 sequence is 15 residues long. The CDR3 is CACSVGGRAVDEQFF. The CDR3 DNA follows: TGTGCCTGCAGCGTCGGCGGGAGGGCCGTGGATGAGCAGTTCTTC.

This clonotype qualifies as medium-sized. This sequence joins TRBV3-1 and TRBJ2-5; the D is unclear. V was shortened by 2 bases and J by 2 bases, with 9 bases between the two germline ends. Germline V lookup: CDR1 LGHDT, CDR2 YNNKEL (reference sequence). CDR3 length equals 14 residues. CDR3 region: CASSQFYGQETQYF. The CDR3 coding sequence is TGTGCCAGCAGCCAATTTTACGGTCAAGAGACCCAGTACTTC.

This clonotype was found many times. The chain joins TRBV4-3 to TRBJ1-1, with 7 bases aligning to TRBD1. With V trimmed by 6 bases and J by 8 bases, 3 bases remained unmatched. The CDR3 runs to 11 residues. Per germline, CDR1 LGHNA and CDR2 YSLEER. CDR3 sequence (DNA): TGCGCCAGCAGAAGACAGGGAGAAGCTTTCTTT. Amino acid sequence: CASRRQGEAFF.

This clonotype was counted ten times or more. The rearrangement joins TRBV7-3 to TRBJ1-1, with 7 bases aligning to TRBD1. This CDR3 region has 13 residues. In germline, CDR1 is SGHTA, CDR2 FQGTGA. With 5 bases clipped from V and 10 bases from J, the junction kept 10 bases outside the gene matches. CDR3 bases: TGTGCCAGCAGCACTAGGGAGGGGGCAGGAGCTTTCTTT. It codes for CASSTREGAGAFF.